This TCR beta chain originates from a study of T cell responses to AZD1222 COVID-19 vaccine. As to this clone: Its antigen is unknown.

Produced via immunoSEQ multiplex PCR; TCRdb's table is partial and in-frame only. The table lists around 70,000 clones, approximately 90% of them singletons, with under 1.5% in the top ten. The length of the CDR3 is 16 residues. Germline V gene sequence: CDR1 KGHSH, CDR2 LQKENI. The junction had 9 bases not matched to a gene; V was cut back by 4 bases and J by 1 base. Study-wide points: Only a handful of AZD1222 recipients were seropositive at baseline. Clonal diversity may have been underestimated in mostly white British donors.

This TCR came from an adult who received the AZD1222 COVID-19 vaccine. The chain carries TRBV18 and TRBJ2-7, with TRBD1 matching over 8 bases. The input for sequencing was peripheral blood, taken 28 days after the second AZD1222 dose. DNA of the CDR3: TGTGCCAGCTCACTGAGACAGGGGAAGGGATCCTACGAGCAGTACTTC. Its protein product is CASSLRQGKGSYEQYF.